This entry concerns a single T cell receptor beta chain. Its antigen is currently unknown. V lost 2 bases to trimming and J lost 2 bases, with 12 bases between them. CDR1 is DFQATT and CDR2 is SNEGSKA in the germline V gene (reference sequence). This CDR3 region has 14 residues. This sample was taken from a study of T cell repertoires in cytomegalovirus infection. TCRdb recomputed calls from the reads with MiXCR, one row per CDR3 protein. Counted here are about 140,000 distinct CDR3 sequences, around 30% occurring once; the ten biggest clones make up 45% to 55%. This chain links TRBV20-1 with TRBJ1-1; D is perhaps TRBD1 (6 bases). This receptor was obtained from a human donor in good health (CMV status not recorded). Some clones in this sample may be carry-over from other donors' samples. This sample comprised CD8+ T cells from cultured PBMCs, obtained from culture after CMV antigen stimulation. CDR3: CSARSQQGNTEAFF. The DNA for the CDR3 is TGCAGTGCTAGATCGCAACAGGGAAACACTGAAGCTTTCTTT.